The T cell receptor (beta chain) under discussion was sequenced for a study of T cell clones after liver transplantation. The method was immunoSEQ multiplex PCR; TCRdb's version includes in-frame clones alone and lacks a portion of them. The sample has about 120,000 clones, 90% seen once. V shed 10 bases, J shed 3 bases, and the junction held 9 bases outside the gene matches. This CDR3 contains 14 residues. CDR1 is SNHLY, CDR2 FYNNEI, per germline. The count of this clone is one. Sample: CD4+ T cells from blood, taken 12 months after liver transplant. The chain joins TRBV2 to TRBJ2-7; 10 bases line up with TRBD2. The sequence was obtained from a human patient who received a liver transplant. A subset of T cells may come from the graft donor. The CDR3 nucleotides are TGTGCCACCCAGGGCCTAGCGGGAGTCTACGAGCAGTACTTC. This encodes CATQGLAGVYEQYF. Supplemented by reference TRBV2 and TRBJ2-7, the full variable domain reads EPEVTQTPSHQVTQMGQEVILRCVPISNHLYFYWYRQILGQKVEFLVSFYNNEISEKSEIFDDQFSVERPDGSNFTLKIRSTKLEDSAMYFCATQGLAGVYEQYFGPGTRLTVT.